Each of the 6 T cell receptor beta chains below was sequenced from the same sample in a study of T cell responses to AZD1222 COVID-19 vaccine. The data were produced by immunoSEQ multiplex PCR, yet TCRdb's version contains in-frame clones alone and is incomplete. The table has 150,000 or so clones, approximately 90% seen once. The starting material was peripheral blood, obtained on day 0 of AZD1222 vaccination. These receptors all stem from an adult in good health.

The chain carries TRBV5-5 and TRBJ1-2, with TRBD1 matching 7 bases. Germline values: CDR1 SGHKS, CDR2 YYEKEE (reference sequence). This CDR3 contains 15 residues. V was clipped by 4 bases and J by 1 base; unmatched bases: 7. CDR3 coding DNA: TGTGCCAGCAGCCCCAGGACAGGATTTAACTATGGCTACACCTTC. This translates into CASSPRTGFNYGYTF.

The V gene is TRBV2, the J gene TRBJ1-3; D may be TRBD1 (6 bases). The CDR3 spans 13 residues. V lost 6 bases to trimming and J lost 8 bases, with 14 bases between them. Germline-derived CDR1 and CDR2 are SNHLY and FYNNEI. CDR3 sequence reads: CASSADSQYTIYF. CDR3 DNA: TGTGCCAGCAGCGCGGACAGCCAATACACCATATATTTT. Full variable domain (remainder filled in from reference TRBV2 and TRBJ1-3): EPEVTQTPSHQVTQMGQEVILRCVPISNHLYFYWYRQILGQKVEFLVSFYNNEISEKSEIFDDQFSVERPDGSNFTLKIRSTKLEDSAMYFCASSADSQYTIYFGEGSWLTVV.

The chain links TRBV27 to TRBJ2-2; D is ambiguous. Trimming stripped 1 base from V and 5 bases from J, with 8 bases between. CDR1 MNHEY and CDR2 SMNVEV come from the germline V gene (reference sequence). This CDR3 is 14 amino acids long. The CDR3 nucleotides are TGTGCCAGCAGTTTATTAGACTTAACCGGGGAGCTGTTTTTT. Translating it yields CASSLLDLTGELFF.

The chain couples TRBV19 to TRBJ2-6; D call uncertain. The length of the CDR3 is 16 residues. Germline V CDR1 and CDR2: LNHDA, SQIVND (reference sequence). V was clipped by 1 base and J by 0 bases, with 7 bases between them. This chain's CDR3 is CASSIGQFSGANVLTF. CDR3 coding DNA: TGTGCCAGTAGTATAGGGCAGTTCTCTGGGGCCAACGTCCTGACTTTC.

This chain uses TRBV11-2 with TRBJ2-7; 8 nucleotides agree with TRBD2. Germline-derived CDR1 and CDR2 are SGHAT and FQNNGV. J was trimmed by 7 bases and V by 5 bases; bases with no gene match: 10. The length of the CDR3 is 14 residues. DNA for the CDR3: TGTGCCAGCAGCCCCCGGGGGGGTGACTGGGAGCAGTACTTC. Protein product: CASSPRGGDWEQYF.

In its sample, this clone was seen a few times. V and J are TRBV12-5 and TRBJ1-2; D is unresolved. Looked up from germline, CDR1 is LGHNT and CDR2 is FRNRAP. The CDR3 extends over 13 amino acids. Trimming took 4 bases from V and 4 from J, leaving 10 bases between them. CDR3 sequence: CASGSSASYGYTF. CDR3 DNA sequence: TGTGCTAGTGGTTCCTCTGCCAGCTATGGCTACACCTTC. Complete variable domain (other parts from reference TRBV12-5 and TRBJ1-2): DARVTQTPRHKVTEMGQEVTMRCQPILGHNTVFWYRQTMMQGLELLAYFRNRAPLDDSGMPKDRFSAEMPDATLATLKIQPSEPRDSAVYFCASGSSASYGYTFGSGTRLTVV.